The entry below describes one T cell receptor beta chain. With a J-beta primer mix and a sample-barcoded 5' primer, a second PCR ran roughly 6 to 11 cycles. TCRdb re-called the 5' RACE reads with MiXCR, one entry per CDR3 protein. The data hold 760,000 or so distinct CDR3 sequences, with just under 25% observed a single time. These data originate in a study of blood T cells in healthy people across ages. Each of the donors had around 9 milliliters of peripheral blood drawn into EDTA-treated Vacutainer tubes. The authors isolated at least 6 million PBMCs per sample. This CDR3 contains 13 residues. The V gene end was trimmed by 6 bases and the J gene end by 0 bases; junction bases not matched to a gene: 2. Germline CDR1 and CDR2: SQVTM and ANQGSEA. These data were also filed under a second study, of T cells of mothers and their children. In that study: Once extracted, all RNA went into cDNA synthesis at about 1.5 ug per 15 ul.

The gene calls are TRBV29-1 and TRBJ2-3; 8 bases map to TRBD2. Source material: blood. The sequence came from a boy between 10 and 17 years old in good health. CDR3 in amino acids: CSVLAGSTDTQYF. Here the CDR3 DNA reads TGCAGCGTCTTAGCGGGGAGCACAGATACGCAGTATTTT.